The present entry profiles one T cell receptor beta chain with its context. Its antigen remains unidentified. Primers: 60 Vbeta forward and 13 Jbeta reverse. Produced via immunoSEQ multiplex PCR; TCRdb's table is partial and in-frame only. The data contain about 270,000 clones, roughly two thirds of them seen just once; the ten biggest clones take up roughly 2.4%. This sample was taken from a study of cytomegalovirus exposure and HLA in healthy donors. General study findings and limits: Fewer N-insertions (relative to the 666-donor mean) were reportedly seen in an Asian-associated ancestry cluster in a later analysis. Researchers counted approximately 160 TCR beta chains as cytomegalovirus-associated.

After removal of 3 bases from V and 5 bases from J, the junction contained 3 bases not matched to a gene. This CDR3 has 13 residues. The V gene's germline CDR1 is MGHRA and CDR2 YSYEKL. The receptor was derived from a female donor in good health and CMV-seronegative. Input material: PBMCs. This chain joins TRBV4-1 and TRBJ2-5; TRBD1 aligns across 7 bases. DNA for the CDR3: TGCGCCAGCAGCCAGACAGGGCAGGAGACCCAGTACTTC. It translates to CASSQTGQETQYF.